Listed below are T cell receptor beta chains from one sample, sequenced in a study of T cell changes during pregnancy in multiple sclerosis. Assay: immunoSEQ multiplex PCR; the TCRdb copy retains only in-frame clones and omits some. The data show 15,000 to 20,000 clones, with approximately 89% seen just once and over 4.5% held by the top ten. The sequences come from CD8+ T cells from peripheral blood mononuclear cells, collected after pregnancy. All receptors come from a female donor in good health, enrolled as a control in a pregnancy study. CDR3s include the opening cysteine and the closing phenylalanine or tryptophan. D genes are given only for firm matches. For some rows the clone size is stated as once, few or many, or as a class when expanded; others skip it.

j_call d_call clone_size v_call cdr3_length cdr3_nt cdr3_aa
TRBJ2-7 TRBD2 NA TRBV4-3 16 TGCGCCAGCAGCCAAGATCGCTTGACTAGCGTCTACGAGCAGTACTTC CASSQDRLTSVYEQYF
TRBJ2-5 TRBD1 NA TRBV5-1 21 TGCGCCAGCAGCTCGAGCCGATATACCGGGACAGGGGGCCAAAGTCAAGAGACCCAGTACTTC CASSSSRYTGTGGQSQETQYF
TRBJ1-2 TRBD1 NA TRBV6-5 13 TGTGCCAGCACCGCACAGGGGTTTGGTGGCTACACCTTC CASTAQGFGGYTF
TRBJ2-1 TRBD2 NA TRBV7-8 15 TGTGCCAGCAGCTTAGGACTAGCGGGGTACAATGAGCAGTTCTTC CASSLGLAGYNEQFF
TRBJ2-7 TRBD2 NA TRBV5-4 18 TGTGCCAGCAGCTTGACCTGGCCGACTAGCGGGGGATACTACGAGCAGTACTTC CASSLTWPTSGGYYEQYF
TRBJ2-7 NA NA TRBV29-1 13 TGCAGCGTTTCAGAGGGGGACTCCTACGAGCAGTACTTC CSVSEGDSYEQYF
TRBJ1-5 TRBD1 NA TRBV30 13 TGTGCCTGGAGTACAGGGGGTAATCAGCCCCAGCATTTT CAWSTGGNQPQHF
TRBJ2-7 TRBD2 NA TRBV27 16 TGTGCCAGCAGCGGACGACTAGCGGGGGACTCCTACGAGCAGTACTTC CASSGRLAGDSYEQYF
TRBJ1-1 NA NA TRBV19 13 TGTGCCAGTAGTCAGGAAGGGAACACTGAAGCTTTCTTT CASSQEGNTEAFF
TRBJ2-7 TRBD1 NA TRBV27 16 TGTGCCAGCAGTGTCTCCGGGACAGGGGGCTTGTACGAGCAGTACTTC CASSVSGTGGLYEQYF
TRBJ2-3 TRBD1 few TRBV7-2 15 TGTGCCAGCAGCTTAGGGACAGGGCACACAGATACGCAGTATTTT CASSLGTGHTDTQYF
TRBJ2-5 TRBD1 NA TRBV5-4 15 TGTGCCAGCAGCCCTCGGGGACAGGGGCAAGAGACCCAGTACTTC CASSPRGQGQETQYF
TRBJ2-2 TRBD2 few TRBV4-3 19 TGCGCCAGCAGCCAACTCGGGACTAGCGGGGGGAGAGACACCGGGGAGCTGTTTTTT CASSQLGTSGGRDTGELFF
TRBJ1-1 NA once TRBV30 13 TGTGCCTGGACCCCCGGTCCCAGGGGTGAAGCTTTCTTT CAWTPGPRGEAFF
TRBJ2-1 NA NA TRBV7-2 15 TGTGCCAGCAGCCCGAGCGGCTGGGCCTACAATGAGCAGTTCTTC CASSPSGWAYNEQFF
TRBJ2-3 NA NA TRBV6-6 11 TGTGCCAGCACCTTCACAGATACGCAGTATTTT CASTFTDTQYF
TRBJ1-1 NA NA TRBV4-3 15 TGCGCCAGCAGCCCTTTGACTGACGCCGGGACTGAAGCTTTCTTT CASSPLTDAGTEAFF
TRBJ2-1 NA NA TRBV30 12 TGTGCCTGGAGTGCCGCACGAGGTGAGCAGTTCTTC CAWSAARGEQFF
TRBJ2-7 NA NA TRBV27 14 TGTGCCAGCAGTCCGCGCGGGACAGCCTACGAGCAGTACTTC CASSPRGTAYEQYF
TRBJ2-5 TRBD2 NA TRBV9 15 TGTGCCAGCAGCGCGACTAGCGGGGCCCAAGAGACCCAGTACTTC CASSATSGAQETQYF
TRBJ1-1 NA NA TRBV7-2 14 TGTGCCAGCAGCTTAGATTTAGGGAGCACTGAAGCTTTCTTT CASSLDLGSTEAFF
TRBJ2-7 NA NA TRBV11-2 14 TGTGCCAGCAGCCACACAGGGACCTCCTACGAGCAGTACTTC CASSHTGTSYEQYF
TRBJ2-2 TRBD2 NA TRBV7-9 17 TGTGCCAGCAGCTTAGGACGGGCGGGGGAGAACACCGGGGAGCTGTTTTTT CASSLGRAGENTGELFF
TRBJ2-7 NA NA TRBV7-2 14 TGTGCCAGCAGCTTACCGACACCCTCCTACGAGCAGTACTTC CASSLPTPSYEQYF
TRBJ1-2 NA NA TRBV4-3 15 TGCGCCAGCAGCCTCGGGAGGGGGTCTAACTATGGCTACACCTTC CASSLGRGSNYGYTF